This T cell receptor beta chain was obtained from a study of T cell responses to AZD1222 COVID-19 vaccine. A remark on this clone: As yet, its antigen is unknown.

V shed 3 bases and J 3 bases; nucleotides not matched to a gene: 6. The CDR3 runs 16 residues. In germline, CDR1 is SGHDT, CDR2 YYEEEE. The protocol was immunoSEQ multiplex PCR, while the TCRdb copy is restricted to in-frame clones and leaves out a portion. The sample holds 75,000 to 80,000 clones, 70% to 80% seen once. Points from the study as a whole: Unmutated variant regions are reportedly the target of nearly half of TCRs that are spike-specific. The span of vaccine-associated CD4 TCRs extended across spike, with dominance at 160-218 and 743-854.

This sequence originates from an adult who received the MenACWY meningococcal vaccine as a control. The gene calls are TRBV5-6 and TRBJ1-2, with 12 bases fitting TRBD1. The starting material was peripheral blood, obtained 28 days after the second dose of the MenACWY control vaccine. This CDR3 is CASSYPGTGGDYGYTF. CDR3 DNA sequence: TGTGCCAGCAGCTATCCCGGGACAGGGGGCGACTATGGCTACACCTTC.